What follows is one T cell receptor (beta chain) and its context. This sample was taken from a study of shared clonotypes between healthy human individuals. TCRdb's table, derived via immunoSEQ multiplex PCR, lists solely in-frame clones and lacks some. Found here are millions of clones, approximately 94% of them singletons; the top ten hold under 0.15%. The CDR3 covers 11 residues. Germline CDR1 PRHDT, CDR2 FYEKMQ (reference sequence). The germline V and J ends were trimmed by 4 bases and 5 bases, with 4 bases remaining between them. None of the donors, who were healthy HIV-negative adults, had recently had acute infections or vaccinations.

The chain is built from TRBV13 and TRBJ2-3; D is unresolved. Sequenced sample: naive CD4+ T cells sorted from blood. The subset was: CD45RA+ positively selected. This receptor was taken from a man aged 18 to 30 in good health. CDR3 in amino acids: CASSYVDTQYF. The CDR3 bases are TGTGCCAGCAGCTATGTAGATACGCAGTATTTT.